The entry that follows covers one TCR beta chain sequence. Its antigen is as yet unknown. This sample stems from a study of T cell repertoires in cytomegalovirus infection. Study summary: TCR beta signatures that were public indicated CMV infection and matching HLA type.

Germline V gene sequence: CDR1 SGHTA, CDR2 FQGNSA. V lost 5 bases and J lost 10, with 21 bases in between. The CDR3 runs to 16 residues. TCRdb independently ran MiXCR on the reads; one entry per CDR3 protein. This table holds 600,000 to 800,000 distinct CDR3 sequences, approximately 24% found once. Notes on the study in general: The response measured ex vivo was dominated by TCR beta clonotypes (HLA-C-restricted and CMV-specific). Cumulative frequency of public TCR beta families picked out carriers of CMV plus the relevant HLA.

The receptor's source is a human donor in good health (CMV status not recorded). Some clones in this sample may be carry-over from other donors' samples. V gene TRBV7-2 combines with J gene TRBJ1-6; the D gene is possibly TRBD1 (5 bases). The sample was CD8+ T cells from PBMCs. CDR3 sequence: CASSPSREGLGSPLHF. The CDR3 DNA sequence: TGTGCCAGCAGCCCTTCTAGGGAGGGGCTGGGGTCACCCCTCCACTTT.